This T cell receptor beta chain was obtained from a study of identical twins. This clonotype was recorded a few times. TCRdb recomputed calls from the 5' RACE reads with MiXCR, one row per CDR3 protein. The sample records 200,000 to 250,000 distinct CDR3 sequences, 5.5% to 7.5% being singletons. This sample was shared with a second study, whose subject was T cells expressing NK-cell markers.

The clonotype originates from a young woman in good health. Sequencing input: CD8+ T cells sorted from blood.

CDR3 sequence: CASSLLGGDTEAFF. In nucleotides, the CDR3 is TGTGCCAGCAGCCTTTTGGGGGGTGACACTGAAGCTTTCTTT. The chain links TRBV5-6 to TRBJ1-1, with a tentative D call TRBD1 (5 bases). CDR1 is SGHDT, CDR2 YYEEEE, per germline. The CDR3 is made up of 14 amino acids. The V and J ends lost 4 bases and 3 bases respectively, with 13 bases between them.